This T cell receptor beta chain was identified during a study of CD8 T cells in ankylosing spondylitis. Germline-derived CDR1 and CDR2 are SGHDT and YYEEEE. Deletions cut 1 base from V and 0 bases from J, with 5 bases between. This CDR3 is built from 14 residues. Findings of the study overall: Relatively scarce in peripheral blood, disease-linked clones were CD8+.

This clonotype was counted ten times or more. Its target is not known. TCRdb analysed the 5' RACE reads with MiXCR anew, one entry per CDR3 protein. The sample lists about 210,000 distinct CDR3 sequences, 7.5% to 9.5% seen once, with around 5.1% in the top ten. This chain links TRBV5-6 with TRBJ1-5; D remains unclear. The specimen sequenced was blood, either unsorted or a sorted T cell fraction (not recorded which). The clonotype was recovered from a female donor with ankylosing spondylitis or in good health (not recorded which). The CDR3: CASSLTGSNQPQHF. In nucleotides, the CDR3 is TGTGCCAGCAGCTTGACGGGTAGCAATCAGCCCCAGCATTTT.